Described below is a single T cell receptor (beta chain) sequence and its context. This specimen comes from a study of T cell responses to AZD1222 COVID-19 vaccine. This CDR3 has 12 amino acids. From germline, CDR1 is SGHVS and CDR2 FQNEAQ. V dropped 5 bases and J dropped 15 bases, with 17 bases sitting between them. The table came from immunoSEQ multiplex PCR; TCRdb's copy has only in-frame clones and leaves some out. Seen here are tens of thousands of clones, 70% to 80% observed once, and the top ten hold roughly 3.6%. The chain links TRBV7-8 to TRBJ2-1, with D perhaps matching TRBD2 (5 bases). The input for sequencing was peripheral blood, taken 28 days after the second AZD1222 dose. This receptor was obtained from an adult who received the AZD1222 COVID-19 vaccine. The CDR3 loop reads CASSPNREGSFF. CDR3 DNA sequence: TGTGCCAGCAGCCCTAACCGGGAAGGGTCGTTCTTC.